Listed here are 9 T cell receptor beta chains from one sample, sequenced in a study of metastatic and nonmetastatic thyroid tumors. Using MiXCR, TCRdb reanalyzed the PCR reads. The data show over 15,000 clones, around 28% seen once. Patients were all untreated before their thyroid surgery. Specimen: tumor tissue. These receptor sequences come from a female donor with papillary thyroid cancer or a benign thyroid nodule (not recorded which). Some clones in this sample may be carry-over from other donors' samples.

There are a few counts of this clone. The V and J genes are TRBV20-1 and TRBJ1-2; D ambiguous. Deletions cut 5 bases from V and 6 bases from J, with 19 bases between. The CDR3 covers 14 residues. Per germline, CDR1 DFQATT and CDR2 SNEGSKA (reference sequence). The CDR3 spells CSAPALDREDGYTF. The CDR3, as DNA: TGCAGTGCTCCTGCTCTGGACCGCGAAGATGGCTACACCTTC.

A few counts support this clone. The chain combines TRBV6-2 or TRBV6-3 with TRBJ2-7, with TRBD2 identical over 10 bases. Germline V CDR1 and CDR2: MNHEY, SVGEGT. J was trimmed by 4 bases and V by 6 bases; bases with no gene match: 3. This CDR3 has 13 amino acids. CDR3 nucleotides: TGTGCCAGCAGGACAGCGGGAGGGTACGAGCAGTACTTC. This codes for CASRTAGGYEQYF.

The chain's CDR3 is CASSPDRGTAEAFF. The CDR3 bases are TGTGCCAGCTCACCGGACAGGGGGACGGCGGAAGCTTTCTTT. The V gene is TRBV18, the J gene TRBJ1-1, with 10 positions matching TRBD1. Germline V gene lookup returns CDR1 KGHSH and CDR2 LQKENI. The V and J ends lost 3 bases and 8 bases, in that order; junction bases with no gene match: 6. The CDR3 covers 14 residues. Drawing the rest from reference TRBV18 and TRBJ1-1, the complete variable domain is NAGVMQNPRHLVRRRGQEARLRCSPMKGHSHVYWYRQLPEEGLKFMVYLQKENIIDESGMPKERFSAEFPKEGPSILRIQQVVRGDSAAYFCASSPDRGTAEAFFGQGTRLTVV.

Details on this clone: Given a much more abundant clone one base away, this may be a read error. This rearrangement joins TRBV4-1 to TRBJ1-6; 9 bases agree with TRBD1. Germline V gene sequence: CDR1 MGHRA, CDR2 YSYEKL. This CDR3 has 14 amino acids. Trimming cost V 4 bases and J 13 bases; bases outside gene matches: 8. The CDR3 sequence: CASSRLGQGSPLHF. Written as DNA, the CDR3 is TGCGCCAGCAGCCGACTGGGACAGGGTTCGCCCCTCCACTTT.

This clone was observed a handful of times. The chain's CDR3 is CATSTGVGGELFF. The CDR3 nucleotides read TGTGCCACCTCTACAGGGGTTGGCGGGGAGCTGTTTTTT. The rearrangement joins TRBV6-4 to TRBJ2-2; 7 bases align to TRBD1. V gave up 10 bases and J gave up 7 bases; unmatched junction bases: 9. The CDR3 spans 13 residues. Germline V gene lookup returns CDR1 MRHNA and CDR2 SNTAGT.

This clone was seen at least ten times. The chain links TRBV11-2 to TRBJ2-1; 8 positions agree with TRBD2. CDR1 and CDR2 (germline): SGHAT, FQNNGV. V lost 0 bases and J lost 7; bases outside the gene matches: 14. This CDR3 spans 18 amino acids. Here the CDR3 reads CASSLEAWGAGGRNEQFF. CDR3 DNA sequence: TGTGCCAGCAGCTTAGAAGCTTGGGGGGCGGGAGGACGTAATGAGCAGTTCTTC.

The rearrangement uses TRBV15 and TRBJ1-2, with D perhaps TRBD1 (5 bases). Germline assignment: CDR1 LNHNV and CDR2 YYDKDF (reference sequence). The length of the CDR3 is 16 residues. V lost 0 bases and J lost 4, with 15 bases in between. DNA for the CDR3: TGTGCCACCAGCAGAGATCTCCCCTCAGGGAGCTATGGCTACACCTTC. Protein product: CATSRDLPSGSYGYTF.

This clone has a count of ten or more. CDR3 in amino acids: CASSSTPGMNTEAFF. CDR3 bases: TGTGCCAGTAGTAGTACTCCAGGGATGAACACTGAAGCTTTCTTT. The V gene is TRBV19, the J gene TRBJ1-1, with D tentatively TRBD1 (5 bases). V dropped 4 bases and J dropped 0 bases, with 12 bases sitting between them. The CDR3 is made up of 15 amino acids. Germline CDR1 reads LNHDA; CDR2 reads SQIVND (reference sequence).

In this sample, this clone is medium-sized. V is TRBV19 and J is TRBJ2-2; D unclear. Germline V lookup: CDR1 LNHDA, CDR2 SQIVND (reference sequence). V lost 8 bases, J lost 1 base, and 17 bases lay in between. CDR3 length: 16 amino acids. CDR3 in DNA: TGTGCCAGTTCGACCCGGCGTCTGGGGAACACCGGGGAGCTGTTTTTT. Amino acids: CASSTRRLGNTGELFF.